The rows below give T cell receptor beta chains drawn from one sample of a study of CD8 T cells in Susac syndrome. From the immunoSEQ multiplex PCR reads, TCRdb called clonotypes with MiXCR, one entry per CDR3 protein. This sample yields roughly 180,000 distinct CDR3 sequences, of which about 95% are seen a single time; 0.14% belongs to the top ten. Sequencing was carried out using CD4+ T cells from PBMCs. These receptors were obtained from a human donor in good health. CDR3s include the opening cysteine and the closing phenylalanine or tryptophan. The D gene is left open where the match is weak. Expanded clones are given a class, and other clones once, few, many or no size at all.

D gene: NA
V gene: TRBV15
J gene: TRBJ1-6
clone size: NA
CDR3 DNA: TGTGCCACCAGCAGAGATCGGCGACATAATTCACCCCTCCACTTT
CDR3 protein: CATSRDRRHNSPLHF

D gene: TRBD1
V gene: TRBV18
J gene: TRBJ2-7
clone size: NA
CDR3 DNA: TGTGCCAGCTCACCCCGATCAGGACAGGGCCGTCCCTACGAGCAGTACTTC
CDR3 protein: CASSPRSGQGRPYEQYF

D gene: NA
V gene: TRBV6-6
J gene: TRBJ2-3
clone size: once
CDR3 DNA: TGTGCCAGCAGTTCCGCAGGGGACACGCAGTATTTT
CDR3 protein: CASSSAGDTQYF

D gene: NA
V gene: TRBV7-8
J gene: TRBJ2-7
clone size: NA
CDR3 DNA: TGTGCCAGCAGCTTAGCAGGACAGCCCATCTACGAGCAGTACTTC
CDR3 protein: CASSLAGQPIYEQYF

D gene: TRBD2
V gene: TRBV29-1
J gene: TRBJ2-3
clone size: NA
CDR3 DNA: TGCAGCGTGGCGAGAAGCGGGGGGGCCGATGGCACAGATACGCAGTATTTT
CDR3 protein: CSVARSGGADGTDTQYF

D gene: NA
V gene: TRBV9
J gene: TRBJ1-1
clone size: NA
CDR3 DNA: TGTGCCAGCAGCGTACGGTCCGACAGTGAAGCTTTCTTT
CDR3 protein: CASSVRSDSEAFF

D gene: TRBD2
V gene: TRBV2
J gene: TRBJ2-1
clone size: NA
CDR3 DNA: TGTGCCAGCACTCGAACTAGCGGGGCCGGTGAGCAGTTCTTC
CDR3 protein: CASTRTSGAGEQFF

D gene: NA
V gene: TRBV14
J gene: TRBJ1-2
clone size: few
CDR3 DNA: TGTGCCAGCAGCCAAGTCACATACTATGGCTACACCTTC
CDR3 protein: CASSQVTYYGYTF

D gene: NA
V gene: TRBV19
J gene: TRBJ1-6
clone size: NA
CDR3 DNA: TGTGCCAGTAGTATGGACACCGCCAGCAATTCACCCCTCCACTTT
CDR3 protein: CASSMDTASNSPLHF

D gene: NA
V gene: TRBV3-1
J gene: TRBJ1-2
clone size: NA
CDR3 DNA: TGTGCCAGCAGCCAAGAAGCAGGGTTAGATGGCTACACCTTC
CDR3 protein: CASSQEAGLDGYTF

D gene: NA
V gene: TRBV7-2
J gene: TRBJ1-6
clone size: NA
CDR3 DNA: TGTGCCAGCACCCTCGGCAGGAACACGTCACCCCTCCACTTT
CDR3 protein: CASTLGRNTSPLHF

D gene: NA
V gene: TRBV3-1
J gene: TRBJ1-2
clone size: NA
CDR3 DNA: NA
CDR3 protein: CASSQVAAGTF

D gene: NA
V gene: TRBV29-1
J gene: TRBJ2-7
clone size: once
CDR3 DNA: TGCAGCGTGAGCAGGGAAATCCCCTACGAGCAGTACTTC
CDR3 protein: CSVSREIPYEQYF

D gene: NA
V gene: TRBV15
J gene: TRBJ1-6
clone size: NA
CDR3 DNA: TGTGCCACCAGCAGGGACCCACAACTAAATTCACCCCTCCACTTT
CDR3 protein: CATSRDPQLNSPLHF

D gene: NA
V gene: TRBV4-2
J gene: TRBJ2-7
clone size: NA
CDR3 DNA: TGTGCCAGCAGGGAGAGGGGCGAGCAGTACTTC
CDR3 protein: CASRERGEQYF

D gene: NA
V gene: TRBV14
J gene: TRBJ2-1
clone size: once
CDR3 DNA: TGTGCCAGCAGCCTCACTAGCAGGTACAATGAGCAGTTCTTC
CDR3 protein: CASSLTSRYNEQFF

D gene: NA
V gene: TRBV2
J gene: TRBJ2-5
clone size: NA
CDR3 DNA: TGTGCCAGTACGGAACAAGAGACCCAGTACTTC
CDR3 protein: CASTEQETQYF

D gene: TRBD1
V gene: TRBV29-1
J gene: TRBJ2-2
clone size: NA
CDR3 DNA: TGCAGCGTGACAGGGTTGAGGAACACCGGGGAGCTGTTTTTT
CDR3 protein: CSVTGLRNTGELFF

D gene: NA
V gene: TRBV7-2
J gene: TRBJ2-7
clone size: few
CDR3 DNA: TGTGCCAGCAGCTTAGCGGGCGGTGTCTACGAGCAGTACTTC
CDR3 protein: CASSLAGGVYEQYF

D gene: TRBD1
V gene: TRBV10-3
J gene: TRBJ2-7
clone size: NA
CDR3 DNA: TGTGCCATCAGTGATGGGACAGGGGGCTACGAGCAGTACTTC
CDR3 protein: CAISDGTGGYEQYF

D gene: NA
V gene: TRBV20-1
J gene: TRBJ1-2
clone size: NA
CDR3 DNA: TGCAGTGCTAGGGGACCTGGCTATGGCTACACCTTC
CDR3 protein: CSARGPGYGYTF

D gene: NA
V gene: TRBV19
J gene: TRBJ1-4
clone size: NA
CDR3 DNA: TGTGCCAGCGCTGGGACCGCCACCCTTCGGGGTAATGAAAAACTGTTTTTT
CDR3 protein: CASAGTATLRGNEKLFF

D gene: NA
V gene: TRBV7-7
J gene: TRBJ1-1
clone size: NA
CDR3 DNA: TGTGCTAGCAGCTCTGAACTCGGTGGTGAAGCTTTCTTT
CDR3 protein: CASSSELGGEAFF

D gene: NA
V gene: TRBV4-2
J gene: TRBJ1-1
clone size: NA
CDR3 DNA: TGTGCCAGCAGCCCCTCGAACACTGAAGCTTTCTTT
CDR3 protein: CASSPSNTEAFF

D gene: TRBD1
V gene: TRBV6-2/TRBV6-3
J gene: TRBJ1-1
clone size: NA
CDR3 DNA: TGTGCCAGCAGTTACCCGGGACAGGCTTTTGAAGCTTTCTTT
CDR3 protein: CASSYPGQAFEAFF

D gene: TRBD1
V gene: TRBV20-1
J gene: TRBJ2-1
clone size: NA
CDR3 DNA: TGCAGTGCCCCTGCCGGGACAGCTACCTACAATGAGCAGTTCTTC
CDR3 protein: CSAPAGTATYNEQFF